This TCR beta chain is drawn from a study of CD4 and CD8 cells across lung adenocarcinoma regions. MiXCR, run by TCRdb on the PCR reads, gives a single entry per CDR3 protein. The sample consists of about 19,000 distinct CDR3 sequences, 45% to 55% of them appearing once. The CDR3 extends over 14 amino acids. CDR1 and CDR2 (germline): MNHNS, SASEGT. The junction had 10 bases not matched to a gene; V was cut back by 5 bases and J by 7 bases. The patients had localized lung adenocarcinoma, a non-small cell subtype. This sequence was found in a male donor with lung adenocarcinoma. The CD4 and CD8 labels of this study may be unreliable. Sequencing used CD4+ T cells from the margin of a lung tumor. The genes are TRBV6-1 and TRBJ1-2; 7 positions match TRBD1. CDR3 bases: TGTGCCAGCAGTCCCGACAGGGCAAGGGGTGGCTACACCTTC. Its protein is CASSPDRARGGYTF.